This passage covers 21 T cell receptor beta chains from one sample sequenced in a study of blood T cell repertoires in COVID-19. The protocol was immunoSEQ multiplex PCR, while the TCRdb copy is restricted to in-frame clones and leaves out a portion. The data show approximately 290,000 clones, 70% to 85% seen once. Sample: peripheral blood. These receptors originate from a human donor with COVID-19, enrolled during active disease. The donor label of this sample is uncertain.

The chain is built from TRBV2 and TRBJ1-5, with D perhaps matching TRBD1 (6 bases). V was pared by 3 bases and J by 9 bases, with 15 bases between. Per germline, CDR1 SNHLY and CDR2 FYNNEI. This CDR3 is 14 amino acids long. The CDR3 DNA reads TGTGCCAGCAGTGAGGACCGGACAGTTCGGCCCCAGCATTTT. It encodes CASSEDRTVRPQHF.

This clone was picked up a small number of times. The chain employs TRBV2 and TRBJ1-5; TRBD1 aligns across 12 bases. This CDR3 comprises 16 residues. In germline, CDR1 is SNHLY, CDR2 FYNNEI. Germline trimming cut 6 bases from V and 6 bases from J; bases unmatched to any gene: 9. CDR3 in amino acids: CASSLRDRGLAQPQHF. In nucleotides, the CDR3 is TGTGCCAGCAGCCTCCGGGACAGGGGGCTCGCTCAGCCCCAGCATTTT.

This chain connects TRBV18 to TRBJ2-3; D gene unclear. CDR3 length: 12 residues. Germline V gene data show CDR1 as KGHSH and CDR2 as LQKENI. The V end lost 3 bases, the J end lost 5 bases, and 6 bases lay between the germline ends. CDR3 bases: TGTGCCAGCTCACCCAGAGGAGATACGCAGTATTTT. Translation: CASSPRGDTQYF.

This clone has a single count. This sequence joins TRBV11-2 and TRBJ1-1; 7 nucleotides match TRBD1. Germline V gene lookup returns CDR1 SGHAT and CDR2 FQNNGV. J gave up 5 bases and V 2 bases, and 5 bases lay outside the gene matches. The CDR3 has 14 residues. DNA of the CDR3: TGTGCCAGCAGCTTATCTGCAGGGGGTACTGAAGCTTTCTTT. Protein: CASSLSAGGTEAFF.

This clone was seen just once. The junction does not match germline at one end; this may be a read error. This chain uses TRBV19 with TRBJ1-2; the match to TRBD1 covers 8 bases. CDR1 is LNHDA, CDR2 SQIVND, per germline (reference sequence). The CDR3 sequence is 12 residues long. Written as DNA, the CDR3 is TGTGCCAGTATTGGACAGGGTTTTGGCTGCACCTTC. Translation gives CASIGQGFGCTF.

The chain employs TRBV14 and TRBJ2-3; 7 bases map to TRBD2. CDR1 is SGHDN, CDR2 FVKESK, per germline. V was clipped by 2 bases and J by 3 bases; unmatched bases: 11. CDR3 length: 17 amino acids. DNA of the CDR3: TGTGCCAGCAGCCAACTCTCTAGCGGCTTCAGGACAGATACGCAGTATTTT. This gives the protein CASSQLSSGFRTDTQYF.

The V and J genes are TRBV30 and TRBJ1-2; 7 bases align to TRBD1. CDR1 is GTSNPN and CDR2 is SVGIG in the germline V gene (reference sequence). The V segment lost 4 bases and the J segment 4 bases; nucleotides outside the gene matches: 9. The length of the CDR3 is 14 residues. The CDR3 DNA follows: TGTGCCTGGATGACTTCCGGGACAGTCTATGGCTACACCTTC. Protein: CAWMTSGTVYGYTF.

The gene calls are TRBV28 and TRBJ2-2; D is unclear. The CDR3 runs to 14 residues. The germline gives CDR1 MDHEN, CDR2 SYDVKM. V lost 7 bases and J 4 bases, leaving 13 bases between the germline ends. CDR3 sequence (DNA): TGTGCCAGCATGATCGGGTTGGCCACCGGGGAGCTGTTTTTT. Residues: CASMIGLATGELFF.

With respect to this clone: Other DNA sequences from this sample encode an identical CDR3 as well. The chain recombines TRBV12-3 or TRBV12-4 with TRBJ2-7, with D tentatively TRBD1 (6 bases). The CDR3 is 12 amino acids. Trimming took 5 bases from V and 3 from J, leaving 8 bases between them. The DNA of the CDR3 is TGTGCCAGCAGTCGGACAGACTACGAGCAGTACTTC. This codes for CASSRTDYEQYF.

The CDR3 DNA is TGTGCCAGCAGCTTCGTGGAGGGAGGGCGAGAGACCCAGTACTTC. Translated, it gives CASSFVEGGRETQYF. The rearrangement links TRBV5-5 to TRBJ2-5; 7 bases are a match to TRBD2. This CDR3 is built from 15 residues. J was trimmed by 4 bases and V by 2 bases; bases with no gene match: 8. Looked up from germline, CDR1 is SGHKS and CDR2 is YYEKEE (reference sequence).

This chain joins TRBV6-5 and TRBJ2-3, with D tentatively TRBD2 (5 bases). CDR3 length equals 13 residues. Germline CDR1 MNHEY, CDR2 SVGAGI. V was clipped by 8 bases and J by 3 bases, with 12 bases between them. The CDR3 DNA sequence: TGTGCCAGCTTGAGGGTCGGGACAGATACGCAGTATTTT. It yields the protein CASLRVGTDTQYF.

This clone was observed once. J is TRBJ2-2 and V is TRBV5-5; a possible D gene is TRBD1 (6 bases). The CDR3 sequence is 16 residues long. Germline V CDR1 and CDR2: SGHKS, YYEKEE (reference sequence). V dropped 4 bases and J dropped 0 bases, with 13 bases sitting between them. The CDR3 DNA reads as TGTGCCAGCAGCCTCCAGACAGGAGCGAACACCGGGGAGCTGTTTTTT. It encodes CASSLQTGANTGELFF.

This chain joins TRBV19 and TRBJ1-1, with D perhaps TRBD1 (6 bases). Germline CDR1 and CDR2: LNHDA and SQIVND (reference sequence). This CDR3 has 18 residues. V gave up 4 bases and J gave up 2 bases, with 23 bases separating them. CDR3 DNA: TGTGCCAGTAGTACCACAGGCTACGTAGGGGGAAGTAACACTGAAGCTTTCTTT. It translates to CASSTTGYVGGSNTEAFF.

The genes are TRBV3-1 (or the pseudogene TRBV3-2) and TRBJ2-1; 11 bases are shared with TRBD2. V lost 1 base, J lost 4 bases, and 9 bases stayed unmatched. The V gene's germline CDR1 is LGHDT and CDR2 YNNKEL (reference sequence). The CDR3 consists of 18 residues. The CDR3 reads CASSQVLPTSGSYNEQFF. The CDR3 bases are TGTGCCAGCAGCCAAGTCCTCCCCACTAGCGGGAGTTACAATGAGCAGTTCTTC.

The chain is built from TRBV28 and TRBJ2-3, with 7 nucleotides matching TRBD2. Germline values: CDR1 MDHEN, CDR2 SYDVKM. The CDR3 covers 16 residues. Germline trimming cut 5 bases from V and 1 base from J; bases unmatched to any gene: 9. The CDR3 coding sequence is TGTGCCAGCAGTACGGCCCGGGCGGGAGGCACAGATACGCAGTATTTT. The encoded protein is CASSTARAGGTDTQYF.

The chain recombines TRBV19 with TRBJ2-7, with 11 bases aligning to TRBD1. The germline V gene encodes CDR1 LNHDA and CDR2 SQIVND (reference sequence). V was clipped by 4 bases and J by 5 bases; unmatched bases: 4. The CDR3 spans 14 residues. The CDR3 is CASSTGQGADEQYF. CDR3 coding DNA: TGTGCCAGTAGTACAGGACAGGGGGCGGACGAGCAGTACTTC.

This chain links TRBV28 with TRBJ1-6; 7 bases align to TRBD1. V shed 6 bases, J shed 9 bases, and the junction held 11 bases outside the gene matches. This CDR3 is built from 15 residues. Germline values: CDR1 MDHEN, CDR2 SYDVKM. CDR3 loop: CASRPRGNQRSPLHF. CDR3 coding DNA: TGTGCCAGCAGACCCAGGGGGAATCAGCGTTCACCCCTCCACTTT.

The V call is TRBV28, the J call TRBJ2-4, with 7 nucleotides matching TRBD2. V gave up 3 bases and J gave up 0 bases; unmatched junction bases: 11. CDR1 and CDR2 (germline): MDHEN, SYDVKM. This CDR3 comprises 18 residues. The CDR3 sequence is CASSFRRGGDLAKNIQYF. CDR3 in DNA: TGTGCCAGCAGTTTTCGGCGGGGAGGGGACCTAGCCAAAAACATTCAGTACTTC.

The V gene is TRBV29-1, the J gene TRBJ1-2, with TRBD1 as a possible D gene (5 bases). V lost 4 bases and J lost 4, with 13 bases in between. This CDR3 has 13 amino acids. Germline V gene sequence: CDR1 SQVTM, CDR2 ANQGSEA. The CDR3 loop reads CSVGGRGSYGYTF. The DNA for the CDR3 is TGCAGCGTTGGGGGCCGGGGGTCCTATGGCTACACCTTC.

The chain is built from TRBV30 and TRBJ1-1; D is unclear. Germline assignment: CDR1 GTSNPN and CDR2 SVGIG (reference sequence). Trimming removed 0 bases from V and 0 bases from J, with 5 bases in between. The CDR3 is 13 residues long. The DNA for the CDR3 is TGTGCCTGGAGTGTACGCGTGAACACTGAAGCTTTCTTT. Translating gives CAWSVRVNTEAFF. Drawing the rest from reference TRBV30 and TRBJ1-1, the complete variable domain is SQTIHQWPATLVQPVGSPLSLECTVEGTSNPNLYWYRQAAGRGLQLLFYSVGIGQISSEVPQNLSASRPQDRQFILSSKKLLLSDSGFYLCAWSVRVNTEAFFGQGTRLTVV.

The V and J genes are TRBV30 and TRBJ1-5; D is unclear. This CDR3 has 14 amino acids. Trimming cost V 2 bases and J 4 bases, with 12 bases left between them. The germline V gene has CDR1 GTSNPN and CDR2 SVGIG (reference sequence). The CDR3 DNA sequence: TGTGCCTGGAGTTGGCGGGGAGTAAATCAGCCCCAGCATTTT. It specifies CAWSWRGVNQPQHF.